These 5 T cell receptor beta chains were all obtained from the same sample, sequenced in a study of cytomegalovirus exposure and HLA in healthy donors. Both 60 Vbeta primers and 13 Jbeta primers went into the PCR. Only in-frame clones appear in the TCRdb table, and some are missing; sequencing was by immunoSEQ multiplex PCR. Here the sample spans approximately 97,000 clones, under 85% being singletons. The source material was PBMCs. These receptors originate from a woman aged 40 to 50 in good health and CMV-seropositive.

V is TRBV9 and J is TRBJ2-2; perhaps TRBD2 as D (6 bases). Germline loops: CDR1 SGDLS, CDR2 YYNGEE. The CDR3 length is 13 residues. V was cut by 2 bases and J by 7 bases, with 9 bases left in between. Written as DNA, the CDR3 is TGTGCCAGCAGCGTTGGGGGGATCGGGGAGCTGTTTTTT. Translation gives CASSVGGIGELFF.

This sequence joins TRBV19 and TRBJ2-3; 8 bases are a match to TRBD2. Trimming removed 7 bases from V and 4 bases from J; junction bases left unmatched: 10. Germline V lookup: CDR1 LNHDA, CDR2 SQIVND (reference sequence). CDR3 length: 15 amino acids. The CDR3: CASNDRIAGPDTQYF. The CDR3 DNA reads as TGTGCCAGTAATGATCGTATAGCGGGACCAGATACGCAGTATTTT.

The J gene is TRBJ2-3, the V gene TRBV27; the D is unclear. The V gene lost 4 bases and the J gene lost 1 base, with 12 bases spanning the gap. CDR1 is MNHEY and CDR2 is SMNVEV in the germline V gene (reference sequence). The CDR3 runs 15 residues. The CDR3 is CASSSPATGTDTQYF. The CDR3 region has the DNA TGTGCCAGCAGTTCCCCTGCTACGGGCACAGATACGCAGTATTTT.

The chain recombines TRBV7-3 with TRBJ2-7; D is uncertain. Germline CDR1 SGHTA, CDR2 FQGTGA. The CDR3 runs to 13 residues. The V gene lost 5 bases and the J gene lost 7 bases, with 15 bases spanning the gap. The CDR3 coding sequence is TGTGCCAGCAGCCCGACTGCCCTCGGGGAGCAGTACTTC. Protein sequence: CASSPTALGEQYF.

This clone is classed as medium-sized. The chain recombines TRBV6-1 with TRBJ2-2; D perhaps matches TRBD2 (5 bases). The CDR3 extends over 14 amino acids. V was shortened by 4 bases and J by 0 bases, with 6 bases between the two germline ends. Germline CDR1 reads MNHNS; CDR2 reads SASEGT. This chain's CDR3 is CASSALANTGELFF. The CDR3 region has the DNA TGTGCCAGCAGTGCACTAGCGAACACCGGGGAGCTGTTTTTT.